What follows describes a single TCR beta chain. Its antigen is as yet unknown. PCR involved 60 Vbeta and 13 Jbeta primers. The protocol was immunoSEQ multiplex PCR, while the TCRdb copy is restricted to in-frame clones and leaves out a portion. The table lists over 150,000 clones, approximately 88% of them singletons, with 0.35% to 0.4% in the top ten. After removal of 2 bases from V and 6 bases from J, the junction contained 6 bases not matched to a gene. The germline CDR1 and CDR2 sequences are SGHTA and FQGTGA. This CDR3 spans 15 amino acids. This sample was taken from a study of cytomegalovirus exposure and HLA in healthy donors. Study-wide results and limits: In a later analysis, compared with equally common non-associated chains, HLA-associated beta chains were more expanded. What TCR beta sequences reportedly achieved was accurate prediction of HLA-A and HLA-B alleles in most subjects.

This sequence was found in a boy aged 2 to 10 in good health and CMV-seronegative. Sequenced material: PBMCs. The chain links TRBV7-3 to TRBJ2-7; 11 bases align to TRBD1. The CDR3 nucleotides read TGTGCCAGCAGCTTACTATCGGACAGGGGGCGCGAGCAGTACTTC. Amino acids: CASSLLSDRGREQYF.